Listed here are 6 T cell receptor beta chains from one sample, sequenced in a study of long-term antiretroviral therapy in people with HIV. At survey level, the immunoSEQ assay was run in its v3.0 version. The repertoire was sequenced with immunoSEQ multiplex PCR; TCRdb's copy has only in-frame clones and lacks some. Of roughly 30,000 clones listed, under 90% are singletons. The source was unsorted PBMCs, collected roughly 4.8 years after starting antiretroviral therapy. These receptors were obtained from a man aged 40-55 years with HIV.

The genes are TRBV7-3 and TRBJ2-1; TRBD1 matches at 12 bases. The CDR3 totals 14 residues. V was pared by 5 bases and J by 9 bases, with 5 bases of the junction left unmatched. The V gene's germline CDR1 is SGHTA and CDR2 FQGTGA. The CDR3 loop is CASSKGTGGGEQFF. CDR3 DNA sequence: TGTGCCAGCAGCAAGGGGACAGGGGGCGGTGAGCAGTTCTTC.

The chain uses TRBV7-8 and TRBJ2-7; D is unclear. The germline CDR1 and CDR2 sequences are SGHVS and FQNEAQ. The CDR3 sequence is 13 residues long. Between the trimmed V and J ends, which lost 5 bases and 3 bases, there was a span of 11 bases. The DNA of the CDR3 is TGTGCCAGCAGCAAGACAACTTACTACGAGCAGTACTTC. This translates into CASSKTTYYEQYF.

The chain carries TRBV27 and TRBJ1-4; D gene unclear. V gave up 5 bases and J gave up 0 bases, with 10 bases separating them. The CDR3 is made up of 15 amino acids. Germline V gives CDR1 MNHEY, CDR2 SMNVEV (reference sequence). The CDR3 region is CASSLARTTNEKLFF. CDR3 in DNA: TGTGCCAGCAGTCTTGCCAGGACAACTAATGAAAAACTGTTTTTT.

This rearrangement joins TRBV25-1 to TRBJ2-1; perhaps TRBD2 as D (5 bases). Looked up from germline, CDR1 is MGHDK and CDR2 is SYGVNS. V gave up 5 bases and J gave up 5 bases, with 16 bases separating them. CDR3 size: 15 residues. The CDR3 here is CASSPLTGNNNEQFF. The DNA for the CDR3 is TGTGCCAGCAGTCCCCTTACCGGGAACAACAATGAGCAGTTCTTC.

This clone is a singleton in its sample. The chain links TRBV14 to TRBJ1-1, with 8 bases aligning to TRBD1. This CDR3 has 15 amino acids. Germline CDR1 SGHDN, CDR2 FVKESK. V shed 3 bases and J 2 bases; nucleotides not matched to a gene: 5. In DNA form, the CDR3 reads TGTGCCAGCAGCCAGATGGGGACAGGTAACACTGAAGCTTTCTTT. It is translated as CASSQMGTGNTEAFF. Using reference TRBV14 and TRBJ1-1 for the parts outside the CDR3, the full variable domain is EAGVTQFPSHSVIEKGQTVTLRCDPISGHDNLYWYRRVMGKEIKFLLHFVKESKQDESGMPNNRFLAERTGGTYSTLKVQPAELEDSGVYFCASSQMGTGNTEAFFGQGTRLTVV.

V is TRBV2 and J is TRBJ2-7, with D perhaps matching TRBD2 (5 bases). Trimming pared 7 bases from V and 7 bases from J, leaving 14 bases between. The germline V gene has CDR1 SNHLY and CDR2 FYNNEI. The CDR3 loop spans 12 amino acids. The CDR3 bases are TGTGCCAGCAACGGACGGCGAGGGGAGCAGTACTTC. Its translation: CASNGRRGEQYF.